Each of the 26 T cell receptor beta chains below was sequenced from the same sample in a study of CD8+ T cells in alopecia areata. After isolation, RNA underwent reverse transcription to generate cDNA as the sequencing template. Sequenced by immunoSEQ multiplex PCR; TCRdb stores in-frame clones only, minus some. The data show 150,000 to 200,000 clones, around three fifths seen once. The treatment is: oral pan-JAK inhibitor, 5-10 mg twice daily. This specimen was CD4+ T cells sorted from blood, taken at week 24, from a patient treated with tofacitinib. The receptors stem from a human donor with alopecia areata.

The CDR3 DNA follows: TGTGCCTGGAGTGTCAGTGAGGGGGTCGGAGCTTTCTTT. Encoded protein: CAWSVSEGVGAFF. This chain uses TRBV30 with TRBJ1-1, with D possibly matching TRBD1 (6 bases). CDR1 is GTSNPN, CDR2 SVGIG, per germline (reference sequence). The CDR3 length is 13 residues. Between the trimmed V and J ends, which lost 0 bases and 10 bases, there was a span of 15 bases.

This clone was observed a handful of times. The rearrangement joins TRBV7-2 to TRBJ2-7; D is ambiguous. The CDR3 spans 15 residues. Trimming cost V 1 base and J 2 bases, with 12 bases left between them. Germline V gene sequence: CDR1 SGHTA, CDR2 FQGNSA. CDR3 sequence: CASSLGSSIPYEQYF. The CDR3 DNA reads TGTGCCAGCAGCTTAGGATCATCCATTCCCTACGAGCAGTACTTC.

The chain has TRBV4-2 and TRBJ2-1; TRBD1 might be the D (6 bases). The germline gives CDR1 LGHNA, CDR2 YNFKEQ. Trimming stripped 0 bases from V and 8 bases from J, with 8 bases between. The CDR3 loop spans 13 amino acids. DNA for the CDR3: TGTGCCAGCAGCCAAGAGGGGGCCCATGAGCAGTTCTTC. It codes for CASSQEGAHEQFF.

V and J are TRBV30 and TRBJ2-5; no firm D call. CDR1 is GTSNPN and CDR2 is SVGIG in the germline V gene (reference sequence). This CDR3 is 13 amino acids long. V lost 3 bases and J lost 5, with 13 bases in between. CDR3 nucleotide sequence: TGTGCCTGGAGACCAACTCTGCCCGAGACCCAGTACTTC. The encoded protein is CAWRPTLPETQYF.

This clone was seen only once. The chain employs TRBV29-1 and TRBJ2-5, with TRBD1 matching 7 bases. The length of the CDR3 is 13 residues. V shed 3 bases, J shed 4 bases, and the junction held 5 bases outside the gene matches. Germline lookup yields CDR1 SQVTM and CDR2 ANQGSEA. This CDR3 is CSVERGRGETQYF. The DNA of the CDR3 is TGCAGCGTTGAGAGGGGGCGCGGAGAGACCCAGTACTTC. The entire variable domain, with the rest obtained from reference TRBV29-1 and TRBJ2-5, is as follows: SAVISQKPSRDICQRGTSLTIQCQVDSQVTMMFWYRQQPGQSLTLIATANQGSEATYESGFVIDKFPISRPNLTFSTLTVSNMSPEDSSIYLCSVERGRGETQYFGPGTRLLVL.

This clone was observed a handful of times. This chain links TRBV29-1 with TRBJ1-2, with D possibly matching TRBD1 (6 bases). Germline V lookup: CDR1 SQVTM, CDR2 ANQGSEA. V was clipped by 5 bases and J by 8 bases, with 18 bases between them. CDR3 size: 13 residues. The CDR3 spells CSVSGERAVGYTF. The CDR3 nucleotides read TGCAGCGTTTCAGGGGAAAGGGCCGTAGGCTACACCTTC.

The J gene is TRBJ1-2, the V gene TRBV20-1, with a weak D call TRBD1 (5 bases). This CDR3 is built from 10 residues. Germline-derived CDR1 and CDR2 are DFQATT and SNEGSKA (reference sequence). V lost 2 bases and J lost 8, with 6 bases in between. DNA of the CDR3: TGCAGTGCTAGATCAGGGGGCTACACCTTC. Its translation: CSARSGGYTF.

CDR3 in DNA: TGTGCCAGCAGCACCAGGCCGAGGGGGGGCACAGATACGCAGTATTTT. Translated: CASSTRPRGGTDTQYF. This chain connects TRBV7-8 to TRBJ2-3; possibly TRBD1 or TRBD2 for D (6 bases each). This CDR3 has 16 amino acids. Germline assignment: CDR1 SGHVS and CDR2 FQNEAQ. Deletions cut 5 bases from V and 1 base from J, with 16 bases between.

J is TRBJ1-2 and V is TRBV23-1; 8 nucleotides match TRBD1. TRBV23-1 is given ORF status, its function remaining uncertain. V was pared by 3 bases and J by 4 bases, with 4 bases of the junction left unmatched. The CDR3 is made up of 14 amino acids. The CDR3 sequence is CASSHTGQAYGYTF. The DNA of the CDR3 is TGCGCCAGCAGTCATACGGGACAGGCCTATGGCTACACCTTC.

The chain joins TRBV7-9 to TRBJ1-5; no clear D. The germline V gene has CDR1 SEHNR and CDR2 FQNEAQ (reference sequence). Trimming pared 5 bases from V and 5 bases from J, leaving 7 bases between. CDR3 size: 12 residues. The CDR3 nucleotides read TGTGCCAGCAGCGGAATAGATCAGCCCCAGCATTTT. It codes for CASSGIDQPQHF.

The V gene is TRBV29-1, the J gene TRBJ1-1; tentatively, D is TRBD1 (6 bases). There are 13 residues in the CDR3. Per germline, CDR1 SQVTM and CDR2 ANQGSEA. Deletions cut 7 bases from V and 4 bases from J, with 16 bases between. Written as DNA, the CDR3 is TGCAGCGGGGGCTCGGGGGCTGTCACTGAAGCTTTCTTT. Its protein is CSGGSGAVTEAFF.

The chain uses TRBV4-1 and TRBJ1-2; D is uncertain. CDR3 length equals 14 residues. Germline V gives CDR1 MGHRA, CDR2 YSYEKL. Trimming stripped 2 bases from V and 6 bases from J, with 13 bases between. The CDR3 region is CASSQPTSGDGYTF. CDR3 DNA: TGCGCCAGCAGCCAACCCACCAGCGGGGATGGCTACACCTTC.

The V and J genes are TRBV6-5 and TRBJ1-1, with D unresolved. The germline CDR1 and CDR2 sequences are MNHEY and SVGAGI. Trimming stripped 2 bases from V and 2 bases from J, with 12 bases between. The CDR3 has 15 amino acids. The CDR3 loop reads CASSYGRAVNTEAFF. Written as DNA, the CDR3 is TGTGCCAGCAGTTACGGGAGGGCAGTTAACACTGAAGCTTTCTTT.

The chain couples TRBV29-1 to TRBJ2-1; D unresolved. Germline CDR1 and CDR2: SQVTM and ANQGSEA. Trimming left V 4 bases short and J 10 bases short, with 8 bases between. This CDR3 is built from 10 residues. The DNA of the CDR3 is TGCAGCGTTGGGGTTAGGGAGCAGTTCTTC. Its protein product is CSVGVREQFF.

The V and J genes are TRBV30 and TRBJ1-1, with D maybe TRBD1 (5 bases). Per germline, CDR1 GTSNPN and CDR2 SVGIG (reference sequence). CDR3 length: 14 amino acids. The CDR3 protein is CAGGRGVSNTEAFF. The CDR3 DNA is TGTGCTGGAGGACGAGGGGTTTCGAACACTGAAGCTTTCTTT. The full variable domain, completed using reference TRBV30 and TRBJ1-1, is SQTIHQWPATLVQPVGSPLSLECTVEGTSNPNLYWYRQAAGRGLQLLFYSVGIGQISSEVPQNLSASRPQDRQFILSSKKLLLSDSGFYLCAGGRGVSNTEAFFGQGTRLTVV.

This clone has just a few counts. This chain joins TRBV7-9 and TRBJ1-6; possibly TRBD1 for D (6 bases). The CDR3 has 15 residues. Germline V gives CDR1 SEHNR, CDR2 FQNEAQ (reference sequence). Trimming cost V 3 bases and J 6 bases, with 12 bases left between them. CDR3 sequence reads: CASSFQGQINSPLHF. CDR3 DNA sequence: TGTGCCAGCAGCTTCCAAGGACAGATTAATTCACCCCTCCACTTT.

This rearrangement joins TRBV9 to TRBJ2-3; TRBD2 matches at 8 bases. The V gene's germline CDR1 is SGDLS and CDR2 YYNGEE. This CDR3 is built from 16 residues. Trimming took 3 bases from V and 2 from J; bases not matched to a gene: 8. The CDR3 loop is CASSGSQLAATDTQYF. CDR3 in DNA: TGTGCCAGCAGCGGGAGCCAACTAGCGGCCACAGATACGCAGTATTTT.

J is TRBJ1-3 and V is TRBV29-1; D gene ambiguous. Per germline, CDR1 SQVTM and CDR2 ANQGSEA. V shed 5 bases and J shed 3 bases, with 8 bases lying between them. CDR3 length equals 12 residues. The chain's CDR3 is CSVWLYGNTIYF. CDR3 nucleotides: TGCAGCGTTTGGCTATATGGAAACACCATATATTTT.

The CDR3 is CASSPKYEQYF. The CDR3 region has the DNA TGTGCCAGCAGTCCGAAATACGAGCAGTACTTC. This chain joins TRBV2 and TRBJ2-7; D not certain. This CDR3 spans 11 amino acids. From germline, CDR1 is SNHLY and CDR2 FYNNEI. V lost 5 bases, J lost 4 bases, and 6 bases lay in between. Full variable domain (remainder filled in from reference TRBV2 and TRBJ2-7): EPEVTQTPSHQVTQMGQEVILRCVPISNHLYFYWYRQILGQKVEFLVSFYNNEISEKSEIFDDQFSVERPDGSNFTLKIRSTKLEDSAMYFCASSPKYEQYFGPGTRLTVT.

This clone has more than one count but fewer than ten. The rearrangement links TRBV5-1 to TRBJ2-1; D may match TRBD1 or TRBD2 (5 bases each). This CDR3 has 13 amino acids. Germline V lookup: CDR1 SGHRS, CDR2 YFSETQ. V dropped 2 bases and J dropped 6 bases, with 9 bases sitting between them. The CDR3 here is CASSFPGGNEQFF. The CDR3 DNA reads TGCGCCAGCAGCTTCCCTGGGGGCAATGAGCAGTTCTTC.

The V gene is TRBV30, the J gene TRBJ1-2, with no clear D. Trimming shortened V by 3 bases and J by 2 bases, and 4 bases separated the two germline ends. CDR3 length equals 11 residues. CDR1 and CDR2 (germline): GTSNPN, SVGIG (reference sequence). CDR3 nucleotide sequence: TGTGCCTGGAGCTTGAACTATGGCTACACCTTC. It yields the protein CAWSLNYGYTF.

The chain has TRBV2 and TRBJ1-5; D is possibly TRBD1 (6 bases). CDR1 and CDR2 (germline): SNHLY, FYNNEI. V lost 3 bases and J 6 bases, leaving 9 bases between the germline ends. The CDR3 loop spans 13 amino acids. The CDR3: CASSDRGGQPQHF. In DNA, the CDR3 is TGTGCCAGCAGTGACAGGGGAGGTCAGCCCCAGCATTTT.

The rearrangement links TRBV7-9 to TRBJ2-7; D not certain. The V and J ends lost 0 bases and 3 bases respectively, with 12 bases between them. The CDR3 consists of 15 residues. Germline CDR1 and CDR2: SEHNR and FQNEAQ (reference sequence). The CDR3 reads CASSLADWKDYEQYF. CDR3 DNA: TGTGCCAGCAGCTTAGCAGACTGGAAAGACTACGAGCAGTACTTC.

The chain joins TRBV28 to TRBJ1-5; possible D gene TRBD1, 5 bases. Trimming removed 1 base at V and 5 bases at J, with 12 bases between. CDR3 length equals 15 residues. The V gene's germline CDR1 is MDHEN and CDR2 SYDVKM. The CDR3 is CASSLSPTDYQPQHF. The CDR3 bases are TGTGCCAGCAGTTTATCCCCGACAGATTATCAGCCCCAGCATTTT.

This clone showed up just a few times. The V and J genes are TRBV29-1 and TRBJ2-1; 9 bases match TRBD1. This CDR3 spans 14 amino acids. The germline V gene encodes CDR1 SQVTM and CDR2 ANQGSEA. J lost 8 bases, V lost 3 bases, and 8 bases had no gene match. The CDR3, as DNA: TGCAGCGTTGATGCGGGACAGGGAGTCGATGAGCAGTTCTTC. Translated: CSVDAGQGVDEQFF.

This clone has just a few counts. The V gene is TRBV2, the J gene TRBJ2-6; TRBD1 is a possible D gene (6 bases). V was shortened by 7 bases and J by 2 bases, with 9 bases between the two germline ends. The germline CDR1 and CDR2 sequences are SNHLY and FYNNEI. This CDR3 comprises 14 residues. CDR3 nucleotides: TGTGCCAGCATTCAGGGGCCTGGGGCCAACGTCCTGACTTTC. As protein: CASIQGPGANVLTF.